This record concerns one T cell receptor (beta chain) sequence. Authors' processing steps: Reference gene primer amplification gave estimated nucleated cell counts. This table comes from immunoSEQ multiplex PCR, and its TCRdb copy is limited to in-frame clones, with some not included. V, J and clone size are taken as reported in that table, and D and trimming were inferred from the DNA itself. The table lists 310,000 or so clones, about 83% of them singletons, with 6% to 7% in the top ten. Participants came from roughly 24 US areas, aged about 18 to 89 years. The data were obtained in a study of blood T cell repertoires in COVID-19. Across the whole study: Researchers got acute and convalescent COVID-19 samples from the United States, Italy and Spain. T cells, B-cell-depleted T cells, or PBMCs provided the cDNA or gDNA that served as material.

The source is a woman in her thirties or forties who had recovered from COVID-19. Sequencing used PBMCs or T cells enriched from blood (not recorded which).

The CDR3 DNA sequence: TGCGCCAGCAGCTTGGTGTCCCTTTACTACGAGCAGTACTTC. Protein: CASSLVSLYYEQYF. The chain has TRBV5-1 and TRBJ2-7; D uncertain. V lost 0 bases and J 3 bases, leaving 10 bases between the germline ends. CDR1 and CDR2 from the germline V gene are SGHRS and YFSETQ. The CDR3 covers 14 residues.